This entry is about one TCR beta chain. The entry originates in a study of cytomegalovirus exposure and HLA in healthy donors. Study-level information: The 100 to 150 validation repertoires and the approximately 700 first-cohort repertoires shared a platform, a later analysis reported.

Sequencing was performed with immunoSEQ multiplex PCR; in TCRdb, only in-frame clones are kept and a portion is missing. The data show approximately 270,000 clones, about 86% seen once. Sequenced: PBMCs. The sequence came from a woman younger than 30 in good health and CMV-seronegative.

CDR3 DNA sequence: TGTGCCTGGACTAGCACAGATACGCAGTATTTT. Translation gives CAWTSTDTQYF. V gene TRBV30 combines with J gene TRBJ2-3, with D uncertain. CDR3 length: 11 residues. CDR1 is GTSNPN, CDR2 SVGIG, per germline (reference sequence). V lost 4 bases to trimming and J lost 0 bases, with 2 bases between them.